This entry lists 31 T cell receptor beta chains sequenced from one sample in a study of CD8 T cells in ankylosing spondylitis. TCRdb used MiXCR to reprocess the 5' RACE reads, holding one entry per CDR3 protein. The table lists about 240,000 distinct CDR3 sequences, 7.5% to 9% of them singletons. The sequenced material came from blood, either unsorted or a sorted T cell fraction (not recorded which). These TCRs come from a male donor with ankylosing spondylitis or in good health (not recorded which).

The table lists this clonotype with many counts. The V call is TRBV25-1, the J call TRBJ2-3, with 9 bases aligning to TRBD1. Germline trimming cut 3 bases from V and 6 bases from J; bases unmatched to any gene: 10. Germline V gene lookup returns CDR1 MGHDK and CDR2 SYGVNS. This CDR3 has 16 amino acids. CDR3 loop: CASSEDRGLVTDTQYF. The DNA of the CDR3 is TGTGCCAGCAGTGAGGACAGGGGATTAGTGACGGATACGCAGTATTTT.

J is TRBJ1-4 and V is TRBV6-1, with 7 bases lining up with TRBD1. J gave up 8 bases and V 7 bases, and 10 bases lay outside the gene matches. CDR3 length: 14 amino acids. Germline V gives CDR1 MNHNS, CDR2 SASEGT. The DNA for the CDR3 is TGTGCCAGCATGCTTAGGGGGCGCGAAGAAAAACTGTTTTTT. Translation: CASMLRGREEKLFF.

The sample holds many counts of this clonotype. The CDR3 sequence: CASSLGHYSNQPQHF. Here the CDR3 DNA reads TGTGCCAGCAGTTTAGGCCACTATAGCAATCAGCCCCAGCATTTT. The chain employs TRBV12-3 or TRBV12-4 and TRBJ1-5; D gene unclear. The CDR3 covers 15 residues. With 1 base removed from V and 0 bases from J, the gap between germline ends came to 7 bases.

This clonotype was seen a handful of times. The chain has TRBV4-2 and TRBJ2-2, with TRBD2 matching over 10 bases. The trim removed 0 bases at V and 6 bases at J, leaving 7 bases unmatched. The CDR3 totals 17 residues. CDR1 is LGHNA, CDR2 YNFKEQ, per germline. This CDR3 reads CASSQDASGSIAGELFF. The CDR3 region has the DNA TGTGCCAGCAGCCAAGATGCTAGCGGGAGTATAGCCGGGGAGCTGTTTTTT.

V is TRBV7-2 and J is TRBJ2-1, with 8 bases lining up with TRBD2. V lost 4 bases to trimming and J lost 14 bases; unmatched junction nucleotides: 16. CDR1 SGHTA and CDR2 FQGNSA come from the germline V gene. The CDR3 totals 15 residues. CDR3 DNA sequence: TGTGCCAGCAGCTCCCCGGGACTAGTCCCCCTAAAGGAGTTCTTC. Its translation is CASSSPGLVPLKEFF. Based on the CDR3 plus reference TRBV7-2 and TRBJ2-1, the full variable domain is GAGVSQSPSNKVTEKGKDVELRCDPISGHTALYWYRQSLGQGLEFLIYFQGNSAPDKSGLPSDRFSAERTGGSVSTLTIQRTQQEDSAVYLCASSSPGLVPLKEFFGPGTRLTVL.

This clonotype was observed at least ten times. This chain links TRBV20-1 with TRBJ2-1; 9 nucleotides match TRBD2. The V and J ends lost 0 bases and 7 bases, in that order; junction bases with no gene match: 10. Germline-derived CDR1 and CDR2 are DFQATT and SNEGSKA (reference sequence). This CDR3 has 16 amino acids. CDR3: CSAREWLAGWGNEQFF. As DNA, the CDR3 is TGCAGTGCTAGAGAATGGCTAGCGGGATGGGGGAATGAGCAGTTCTTC.

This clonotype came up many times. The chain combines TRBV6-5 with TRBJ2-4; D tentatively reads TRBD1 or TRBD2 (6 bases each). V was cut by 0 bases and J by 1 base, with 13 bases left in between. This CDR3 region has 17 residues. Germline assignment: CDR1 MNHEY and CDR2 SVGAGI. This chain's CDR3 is CASSYSPRGGAKNIQYF. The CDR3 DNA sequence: TGTGCCAGCAGTTACTCCCCTAGAGGGGGGGCCAAAAACATTCAGTACTTC.

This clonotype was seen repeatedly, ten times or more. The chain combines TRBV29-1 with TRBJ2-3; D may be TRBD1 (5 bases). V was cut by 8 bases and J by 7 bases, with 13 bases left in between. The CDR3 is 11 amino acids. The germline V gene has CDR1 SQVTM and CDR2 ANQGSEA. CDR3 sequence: CSCDWGNTQYF. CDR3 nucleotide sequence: TGCAGCTGTGACTGGGGCAATACGCAGTATTTT.

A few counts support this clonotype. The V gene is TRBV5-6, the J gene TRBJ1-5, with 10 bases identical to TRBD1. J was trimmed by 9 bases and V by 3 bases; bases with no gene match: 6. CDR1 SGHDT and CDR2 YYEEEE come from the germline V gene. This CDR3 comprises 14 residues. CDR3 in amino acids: CASSWGQGSAPQHF. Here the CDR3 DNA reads TGTGCCAGCAGCTGGGGACAGGGGAGTGCGCCCCAGCATTTT.

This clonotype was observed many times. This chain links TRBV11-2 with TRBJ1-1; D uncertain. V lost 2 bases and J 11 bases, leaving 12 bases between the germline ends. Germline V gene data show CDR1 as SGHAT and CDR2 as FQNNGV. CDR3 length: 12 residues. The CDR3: CASSLMTGMAFF. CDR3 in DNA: TGTGCCAGCAGCTTAATGACGGGGATGGCTTTCTTT.

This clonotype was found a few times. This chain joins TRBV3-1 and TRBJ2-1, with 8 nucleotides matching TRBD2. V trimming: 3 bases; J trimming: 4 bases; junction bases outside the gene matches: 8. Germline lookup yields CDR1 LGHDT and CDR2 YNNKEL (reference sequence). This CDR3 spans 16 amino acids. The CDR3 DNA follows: TGTGCCAGCAGCCAGCTGGGCGGGGGGCCATACAATGAGCAGTTCTTC. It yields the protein CASSQLGGGPYNEQFF.

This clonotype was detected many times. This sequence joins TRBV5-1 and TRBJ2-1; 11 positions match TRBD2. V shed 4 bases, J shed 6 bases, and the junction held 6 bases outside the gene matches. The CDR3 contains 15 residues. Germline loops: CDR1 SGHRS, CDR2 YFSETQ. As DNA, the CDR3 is TGCGCCAGCAGCGTTAGCGGGAGGGGTTCCAATGAGCAGTTCTTC. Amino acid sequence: CASSVSGRGSNEQFF. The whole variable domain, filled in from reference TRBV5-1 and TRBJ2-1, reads KAGVTQTPRYLIKTRGQQVTLSCSPISGHRSVSWYQQTPGQGLQFLFEYFSETQRNKGNFPGRFSGRQFSNSRSEMNVSTLELGDSALYLCASSVSGRGSNEQFFGPGTRLTVL.

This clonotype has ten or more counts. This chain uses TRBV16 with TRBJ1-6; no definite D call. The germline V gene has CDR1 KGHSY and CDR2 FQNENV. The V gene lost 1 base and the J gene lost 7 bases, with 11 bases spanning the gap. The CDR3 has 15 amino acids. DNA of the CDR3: TGTGCCAGCAGCCAATTTGAGCCCTTCAATTCACCCCTCCACTTT. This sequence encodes CASSQFEPFNSPLHF.

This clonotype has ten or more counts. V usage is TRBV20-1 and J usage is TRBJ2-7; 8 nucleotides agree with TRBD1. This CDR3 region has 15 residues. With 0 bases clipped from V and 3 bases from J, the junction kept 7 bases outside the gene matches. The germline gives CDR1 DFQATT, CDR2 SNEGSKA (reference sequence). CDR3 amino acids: CSARDQTGGFYEQYF. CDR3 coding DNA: TGCAGTGCTAGAGATCAAACAGGGGGGTTCTACGAGCAGTACTTC.

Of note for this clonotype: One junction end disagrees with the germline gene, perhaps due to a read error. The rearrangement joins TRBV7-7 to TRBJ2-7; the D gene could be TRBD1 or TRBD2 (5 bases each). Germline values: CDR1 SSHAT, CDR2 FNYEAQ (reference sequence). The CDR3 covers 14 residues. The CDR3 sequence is CASSEGFGANEQYF. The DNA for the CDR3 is TGTGCTAGCAGCGAGGGTTTCGGGGCTAACGAGCAGTACTTC.

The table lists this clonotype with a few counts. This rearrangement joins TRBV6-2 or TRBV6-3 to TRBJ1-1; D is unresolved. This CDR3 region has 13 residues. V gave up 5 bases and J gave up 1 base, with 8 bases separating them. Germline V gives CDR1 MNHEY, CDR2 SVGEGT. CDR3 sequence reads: CASSRRENTEAFF. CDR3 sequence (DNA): TGTGCCAGCAGTCGTAGGGAGAACACTGAAGCTTTCTTT.

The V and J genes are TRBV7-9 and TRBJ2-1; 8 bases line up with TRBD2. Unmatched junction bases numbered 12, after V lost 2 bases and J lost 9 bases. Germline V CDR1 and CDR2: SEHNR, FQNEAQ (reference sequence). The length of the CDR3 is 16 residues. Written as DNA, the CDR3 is TGTGCCAGCAGCTTAACGTTAGCGGGGCGAGGCGGTGAGCAGTTCTTC. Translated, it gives CASSLTLAGRGGEQFF.

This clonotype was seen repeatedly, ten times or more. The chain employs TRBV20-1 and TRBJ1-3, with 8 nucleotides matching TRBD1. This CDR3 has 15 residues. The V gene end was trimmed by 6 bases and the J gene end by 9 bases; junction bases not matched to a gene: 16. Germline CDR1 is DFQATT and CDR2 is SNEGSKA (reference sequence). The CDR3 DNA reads TGCAGTGCCCTAGACAGGGGACCCTCTGGGGGCACCATATATTTT. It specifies CSALDRGPSGGTIYF.

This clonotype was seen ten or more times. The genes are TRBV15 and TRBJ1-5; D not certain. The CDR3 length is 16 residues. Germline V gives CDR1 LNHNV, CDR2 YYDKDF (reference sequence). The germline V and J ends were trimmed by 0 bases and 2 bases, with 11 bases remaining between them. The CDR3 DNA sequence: TGTGCCACCAGCAGAGATTGGGCGAGGGGCAATCAGCCCCAGCATTTT. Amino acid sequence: CATSRDWARGNQPQHF.

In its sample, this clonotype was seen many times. As DNA, the CDR3 is TGCGCCACTCGACAGGGCTACGAGCAGTACTTC. Translation gives CATRQGYEQYF. This chain joins TRBV10-2 and TRBJ2-7, with 7 bases lining up with TRBD1. CDR1 and CDR2 from the germline V gene are WSHSY and SAAADI. The CDR3 consists of 11 residues. With V trimmed by 10 bases and J by 3 bases, 3 bases remained unmatched.

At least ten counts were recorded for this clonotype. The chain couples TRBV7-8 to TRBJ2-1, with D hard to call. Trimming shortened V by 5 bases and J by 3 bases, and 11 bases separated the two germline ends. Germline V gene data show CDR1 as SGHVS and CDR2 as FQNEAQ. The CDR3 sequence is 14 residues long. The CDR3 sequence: CASSHSQVYNEQFF. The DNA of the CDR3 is TGTGCCAGCAGCCACTCCCAGGTCTACAATGAGCAGTTCTTC.

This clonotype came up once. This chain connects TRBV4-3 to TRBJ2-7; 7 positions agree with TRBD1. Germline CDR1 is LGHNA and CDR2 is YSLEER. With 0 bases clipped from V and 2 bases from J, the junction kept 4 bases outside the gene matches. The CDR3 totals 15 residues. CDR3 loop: CASSQDKRGPYEQYF. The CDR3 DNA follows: TGCGCCAGCAGCCAAGATAAGAGGGGGCCCTACGAGCAGTACTTC.

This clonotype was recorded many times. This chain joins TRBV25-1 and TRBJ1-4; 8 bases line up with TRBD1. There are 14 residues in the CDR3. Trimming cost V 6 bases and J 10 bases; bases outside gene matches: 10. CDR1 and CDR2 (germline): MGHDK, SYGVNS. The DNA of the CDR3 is TGTGCCAGCAGATCAGGGGGCGAAGGGGCAAAACTGTTTTTT. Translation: CASRSGGEGAKLFF.

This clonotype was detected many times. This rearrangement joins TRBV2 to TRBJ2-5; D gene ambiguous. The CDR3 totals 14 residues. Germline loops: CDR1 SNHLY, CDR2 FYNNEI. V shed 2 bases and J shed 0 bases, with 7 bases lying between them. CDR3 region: CASSESRNQETQYF. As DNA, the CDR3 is TGTGCCAGCAGTGAATCCAGGAACCAAGAGACCCAGTACTTC.

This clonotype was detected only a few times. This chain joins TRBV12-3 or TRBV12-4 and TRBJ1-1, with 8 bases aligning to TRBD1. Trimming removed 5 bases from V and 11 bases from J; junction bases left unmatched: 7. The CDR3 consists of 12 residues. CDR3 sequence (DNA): TGTGCCAGCAGTCAATCGGACAGGGCCGCTTTCTTT. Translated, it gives CASSQSDRAAFF.

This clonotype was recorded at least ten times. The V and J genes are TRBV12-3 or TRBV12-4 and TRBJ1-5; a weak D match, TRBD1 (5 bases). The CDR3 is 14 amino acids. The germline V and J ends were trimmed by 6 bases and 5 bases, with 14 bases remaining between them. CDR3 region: CASRAGTPHQPQHF. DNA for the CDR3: TGTGCCAGCAGAGCCGGGACCCCTCATCAGCCCCAGCATTTT.

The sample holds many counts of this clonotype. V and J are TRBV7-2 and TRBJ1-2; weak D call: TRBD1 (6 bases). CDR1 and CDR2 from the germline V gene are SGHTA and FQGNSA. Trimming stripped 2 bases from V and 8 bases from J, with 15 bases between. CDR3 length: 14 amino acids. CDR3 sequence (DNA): TGTGCCAGCAGCTTAAAGTTAGAGACAGGAGGCTACACCTTC. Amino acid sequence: CASSLKLETGGYTF.

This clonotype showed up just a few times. The DNA of the CDR3 is TGTGCCAGCGCCTTGATTACTAATGAAAAACTGTTTTTT. It yields the protein CASALITNEKLFF. This chain uses TRBV7-9 with TRBJ1-4; D gene ambiguous. The V end lost 8 bases, the J end lost 2 bases, and 9 bases lay between the germline ends. Germline loops: CDR1 SEHNR, CDR2 FQNEAQ (reference sequence). This CDR3 is built from 13 residues.

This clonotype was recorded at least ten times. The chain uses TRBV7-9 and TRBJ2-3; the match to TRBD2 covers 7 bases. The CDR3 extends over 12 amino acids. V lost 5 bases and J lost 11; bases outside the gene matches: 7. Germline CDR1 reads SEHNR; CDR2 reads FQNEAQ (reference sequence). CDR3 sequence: CASSTTSLEQYF. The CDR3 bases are TGTGCCAGCAGCACGACTAGCCTAGAGCAGTATTTT.

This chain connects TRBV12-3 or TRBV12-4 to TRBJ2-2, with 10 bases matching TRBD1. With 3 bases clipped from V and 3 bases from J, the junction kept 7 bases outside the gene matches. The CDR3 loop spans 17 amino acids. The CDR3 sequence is CASSFPDRGPDTGELFF. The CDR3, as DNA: TGTGCCAGCAGTTTTCCCGACAGGGGGCCTGACACCGGGGAGCTGTTTTTT.

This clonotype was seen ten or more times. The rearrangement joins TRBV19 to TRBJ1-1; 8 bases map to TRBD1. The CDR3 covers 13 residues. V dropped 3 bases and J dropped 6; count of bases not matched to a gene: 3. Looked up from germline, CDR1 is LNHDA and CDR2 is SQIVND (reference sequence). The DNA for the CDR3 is TGTGCCAGTAGTATGGGACAGGAGGCTGAAGCTTTCTTT. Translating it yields CASSMGQEAEAFF. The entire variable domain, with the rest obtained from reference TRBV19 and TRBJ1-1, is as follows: DGGITQSPKYLFRKEGQNVTLSCEQNLNHDAMYWYRQDPGQGLRLIYYSQIVNDFQKGDIAEGYSVSREKKESFPLTVTSAQKNPTAFYLCASSMGQEAEAFFGQGTRLTVV.